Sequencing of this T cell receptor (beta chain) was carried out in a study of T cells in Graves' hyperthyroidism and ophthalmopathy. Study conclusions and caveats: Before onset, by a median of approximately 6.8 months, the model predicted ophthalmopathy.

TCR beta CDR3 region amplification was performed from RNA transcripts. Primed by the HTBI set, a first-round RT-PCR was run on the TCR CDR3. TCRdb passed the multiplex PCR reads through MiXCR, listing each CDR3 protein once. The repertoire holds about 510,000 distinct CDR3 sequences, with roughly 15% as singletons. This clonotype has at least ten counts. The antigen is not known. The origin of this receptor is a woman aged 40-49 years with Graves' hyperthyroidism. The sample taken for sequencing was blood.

The CDR3 DNA follows: TGTGCCTGGAGTGTGTCGGGTGGTCAGCCCCAGCATTTT. Its translation is CAWSVSGGQPQHF. V and J are TRBV30 and TRBJ1-5; no clear D gene. The CDR3 is 13 residues long. CDR1 and CDR2 from the germline V gene are GTSNPN and SVGIG (reference sequence). Trimming took off 0 bases at V and 6 bases at J, with 9 bases between the two ends.